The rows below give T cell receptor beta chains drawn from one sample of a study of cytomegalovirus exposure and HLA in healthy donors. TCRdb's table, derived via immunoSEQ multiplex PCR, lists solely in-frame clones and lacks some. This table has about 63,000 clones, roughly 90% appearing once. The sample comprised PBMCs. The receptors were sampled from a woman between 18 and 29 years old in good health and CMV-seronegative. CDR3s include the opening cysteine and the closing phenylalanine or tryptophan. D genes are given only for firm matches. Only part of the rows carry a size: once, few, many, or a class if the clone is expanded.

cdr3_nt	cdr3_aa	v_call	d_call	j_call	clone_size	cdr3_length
TGTGCCAGTAGTGCCTCAGCGGGGGGCTCCTACAATGAGCAGTTCTTC	CASSASAGGSYNEQFF	TRBV19	TRBD2	TRBJ2-1	NA	16
TGTGCCAGCAGTTACAGGGGTGGTGACGTCGGCAATGAGCAGTTCTTC	CASSYRGGDVGNEQFF	TRBV6-5	NA	TRBJ2-1	NA	16
TGTGCCAGCAGTTTAAGACAGGGTTTGGACACTGAAGCTTTCTTT	CASSLRQGLDTEAFF	TRBV28	TRBD1	TRBJ1-1	NA	15
TGCGCCAGCAGCTTGGCTCACTTTGGAGAGACCCAGTACTTC	CASSLAHFGETQYF	TRBV5-1	NA	TRBJ2-5	NA	14
TGTGCCAGCAGCTGGGGACTAGCGGGGAACACCGGGGAGCTGTTTTTT	CASSWGLAGNTGELFF	TRBV5-6	TRBD2	TRBJ2-2	NA	16
TGTGCCAGCGCCTACAGGGGGAGTAAAGACGAGCAGTACTTC	CASAYRGSKDEQYF	TRBV6-5	TRBD1	TRBJ2-7	NA	14
TGTGCCAGCAGTTACCGCAGGGCGCGTGGCTACACCTTC	CASSYRRARGYTF	TRBV6-5	NA	TRBJ1-2	NA	13
TGCGCCAGCAGTTTACAGGGGAACTATGGCTACACCTTC	CASSLQGNYGYTF	TRBV5-1	TRBD1	TRBJ1-2	NA	13
TGTGCCAGCAGTGTCCAAGGACAGGGCAACCAAGAGACCCAGTACTTC	CASSVQGQGNQETQYF	TRBV25-1	TRBD1	TRBJ2-5	NA	16
TGTGCCAGCAGCCCGGGCAGCACCTGGGGGGATGAGCAGTTCTTC	CASSPGSTWGDEQFF	TRBV7-2	NA	TRBJ2-1	NA	15
TGTGCAAGTCGCTGGAAAACGGGGGGCCTCTACGAGCAGTACTTC	CASRWKTGGLYEQYF	TRBV12-2	NA	TRBJ2-7	once	15
TGTGCCAGCAGCTTGTTCCGGGGTCCCACAGATACGCAGTATTTT	CASSLFRGPTDTQYF	TRBV5-4	NA	TRBJ2-3	NA	15
TGTGCCAGCAGGTCGGGACAGTCCTTCTGGGAGCAGTACTTC	CASRSGQSFWEQYF	TRBV6-6	TRBD1	TRBJ2-7	NA	14
TGTGCCAGCAGCCTAGGGGCACAGGGTGGAAACATTCAGTACTTC	CASSLGAQGGNIQYF	TRBV28	NA	TRBJ2-4	NA	15
TGTGCCAGCAGGGTGGGACAGGGCCGGTACGAGCAGTACTTC	CASRVGQGRYEQYF	TRBV7-6	TRBD1	TRBJ2-7	NA	14
TGTGCCAGCAGTGAAGAACGGGAGACCCAGTACTTC	CASSEERETQYF	TRBV2	NA	TRBJ2-5	NA	12
TGTGCCAGCAGCTTAGTCCCCCCAGGGTCTGGAAACACCATATATTTT	CASSLVPPGSGNTIYF	TRBV7-6	NA	TRBJ1-3	NA	16
TGTGCCAGCAGCCCCGATGGGGGGTTTGGCTACACCTTC	CASSPDGGFGYTF	TRBV11-2	NA	TRBJ1-2	NA	13
TGTGCCAGCTCCCCGGGTTTCGAGGCCGTGAGAGAGCAGTACTTC	CASSPGFEAVREQYF	TRBV18	NA	TRBJ2-7	NA	15
TGTGCCAGCAGCCAATATCTAAATGAAAAACTGTTTTTT	CASSQYLNEKLFF	TRBV7-6	NA	TRBJ1-4	NA	13
TGTGCCAGCAGTTACGGTCAGGGGCTGAGTGGCTACACCTTC	CASSYGQGLSGYTF	TRBV6-5	NA	TRBJ1-2	NA	14
TGTGCCAGCAGCTCCTTGACAGGGGGTGGCTATGGCTACACCTTC	CASSSLTGGGYGYTF	TRBV7-9	TRBD1	TRBJ1-2	few	15
TGTGCCAGCAGCGTAACAGGGATCAGCGAGCAGTACTTC	CASSVTGISEQYF	TRBV11-1	NA	TRBJ2-7	NA	13
TGCGCCAGCAGCCGTAGCGGGGGGGACCAAGAGACCCAGTACTTC	CASSRSGGDQETQYF	TRBV4-1	TRBD2	TRBJ2-5	NA	15
TGTGCCAGCAGCTTAGCGGCAGACTCTGGAAACACCATATATTTT	CASSLAADSGNTIYF	TRBV7-8	NA	TRBJ1-3	medium-sized	15
TGTGCCAGCTCCCCCGGGACAGGGGGCAATGAGCAGTTCTTC	CASSPGTGGNEQFF	TRBV6-4	TRBD1	TRBJ2-1	medium-sized	14
TGTGCCAGCAGCCAAGACCCGGTTCGGATGGGCGGGAACGGGAATGAGCAGTTCTTC	CASSQDPVRMGGNGNEQFF	TRBV4-2	NA	TRBJ2-1	NA	19
TGTGCCAGCTCAGGAACAGGGGGGCCCAACTATGGCTACACCTTC	CASSGTGGPNYGYTF	TRBV18	TRBD1	TRBJ1-2	NA	15
TGTGCCAGCGAGGGTAGCGGGGAACAAGAGACCCAGTACTTC	CASEGSGEQETQYF	TRBV9	TRBD2	TRBJ2-5	NA	14